This TCR beta chain emerged from a study of graft-versus-host responses after intestinal transplantation. Study-wide context: Recipients received multivisceral, liver-intestinal, or isolated intestinal transplants. Recipients across the board were started on anti-thymocyte globulin induction, then kept on tacrolimus and steroids for around three years.

General study findings and limits: Recipient marrow harbored GvH clones, some of which surfaced first in ileum or blood. With peak circulating GvH clone levels came an association with early post-transplant HvG declines.

Method: immunoSEQ multiplex PCR; TCRdb's copy keeps in-frame clones and lacks some. The sample has about 110,000 clones; just over 90% are singletons. The CDR3 covers 11 residues. Germline V gene sequence: CDR1 MDHEN, CDR2 SYDVKM. V was shortened by 6 bases and J by 11 bases, with 13 bases between the two germline ends. Of note for this clone: Its specificity is unknown.

The material sequenced was unstimulated CD4+ T cells sorted from spleen or lymph node cells, taken before transplant. The chain joins TRBV28 to TRBJ1-1, with a possible D match to TRBD1 (5 bases). The receptor was derived from a human donor who was the organ donor for an intestinal transplant. CDR3: CASSLRGAAFF. The CDR3 DNA reads TGTGCCAGCAGCCTCCGAGGGGCGGCTTTCTTT.